The TCR beta chain described here comes from a study of OX40 agonist ivuxolimab in advanced cancers. CDR3 size: 14 residues. Germline V gives CDR1 LNHDA, CDR2 SQIVND (reference sequence). V dropped 4 bases and J dropped 0 bases, with 9 bases sitting between them. The table came from immunoSEQ multiplex PCR; TCRdb's copy has only in-frame clones and leaves some out. The table records tens of thousands of clones, about nine tenths of them present only once. J is TRBJ1-2 and V is TRBV19; no reliable D call. The material was CD4+ or CD8+ T cells sorted from blood, obtained in a trial of the OX40 agonist ivuxolimab. The sequence was obtained from an adult with an advanced solid tumor such as melanoma, head and neck, liver or kidney cancer. CDR3 nucleotide sequence: TGTGCCAGTAGTACTGCCGGGACTAACTATGGCTACACCTTC. Residues: CASSTAGTNYGYTF.